This TCR beta chain was obtained from a study of identifying expanded T cells in peripheral blood. The method was immunoSEQ multiplex PCR; TCRdb's version includes in-frame clones alone and lacks a portion of them. Here the sample spans more than 45,000 clones, roughly 90% being singletons. Healthy donors had no documented immune events, such as infections, while sampled. Germline V gene sequence: CDR1 MNHEY, CDR2 SMNVEV (reference sequence). This CDR3 is built from 15 residues. Unmatched junction bases numbered 2, after V lost 4 bases and J lost 5 bases. The chain links TRBV27 to TRBJ2-1; 13 nucleotides match TRBD2. This sequence originates from a person aged 18 to 75 in good health. The sequenced sample consisted of blood. CDR3 nucleotide sequence: TGTGCCAGCAGTTGGGGACTAGCGGGAAACAATGAGCAGTTCTTC. This translates into CASSWGLAGNNEQFF.